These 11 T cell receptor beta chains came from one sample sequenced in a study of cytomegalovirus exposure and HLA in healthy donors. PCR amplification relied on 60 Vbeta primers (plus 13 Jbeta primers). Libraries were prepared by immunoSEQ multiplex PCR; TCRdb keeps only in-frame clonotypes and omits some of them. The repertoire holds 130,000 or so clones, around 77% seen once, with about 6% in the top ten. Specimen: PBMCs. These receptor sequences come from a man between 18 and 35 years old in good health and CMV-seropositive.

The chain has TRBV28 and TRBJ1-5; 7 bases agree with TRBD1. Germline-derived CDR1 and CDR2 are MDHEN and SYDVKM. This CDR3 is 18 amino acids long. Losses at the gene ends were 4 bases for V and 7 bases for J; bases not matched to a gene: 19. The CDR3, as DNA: TGTGCCAGCAGTTGGAACCCGCTAACAGGGGCGTACGACCAGCCCCAGCATTTT. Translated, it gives CASSWNPLTGAYDQPQHF.

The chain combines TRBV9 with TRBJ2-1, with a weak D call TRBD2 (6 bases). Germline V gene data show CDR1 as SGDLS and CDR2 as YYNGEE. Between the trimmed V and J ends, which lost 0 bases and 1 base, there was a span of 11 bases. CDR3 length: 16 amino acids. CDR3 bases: TGTGCCAGCAGCGTAGCGGGGGAGATTTCCTACAATGAGCAGTTCTTC. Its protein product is CASSVAGEISYNEQFF.

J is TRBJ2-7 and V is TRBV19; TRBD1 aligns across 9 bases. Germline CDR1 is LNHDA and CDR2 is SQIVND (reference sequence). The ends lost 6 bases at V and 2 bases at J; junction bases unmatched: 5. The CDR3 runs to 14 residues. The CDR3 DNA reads TGTGCCAGTAGCGCCGGGACAGGGACCTACGAGCAGTACTTC. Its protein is CASSAGTGTYEQYF.

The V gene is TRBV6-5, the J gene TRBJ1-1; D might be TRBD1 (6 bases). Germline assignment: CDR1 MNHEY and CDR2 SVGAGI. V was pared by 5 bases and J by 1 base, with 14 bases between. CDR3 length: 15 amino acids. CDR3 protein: CASSAPGQPNTEAFF. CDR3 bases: TGTGCCAGCAGTGCTCCGGGACAACCGAACACTGAAGCTTTCTTT.

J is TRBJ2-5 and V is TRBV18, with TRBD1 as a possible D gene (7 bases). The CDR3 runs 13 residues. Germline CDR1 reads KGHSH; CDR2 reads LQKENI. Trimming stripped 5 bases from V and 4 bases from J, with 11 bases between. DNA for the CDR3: TGTGCCAGCTCAGCGGGACAGAGAGAGACCCAGTACTTC. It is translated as CASSAGQRETQYF.

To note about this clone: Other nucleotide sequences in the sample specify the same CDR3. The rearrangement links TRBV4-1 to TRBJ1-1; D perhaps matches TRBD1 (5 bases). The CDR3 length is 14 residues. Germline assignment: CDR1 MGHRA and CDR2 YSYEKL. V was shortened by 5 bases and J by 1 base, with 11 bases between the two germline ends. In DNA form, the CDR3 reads TGCGCCAGCAGCTCTGTTGGACAGAACACTGAAGCTTTCTTT. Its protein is CASSSVGQNTEAFF.

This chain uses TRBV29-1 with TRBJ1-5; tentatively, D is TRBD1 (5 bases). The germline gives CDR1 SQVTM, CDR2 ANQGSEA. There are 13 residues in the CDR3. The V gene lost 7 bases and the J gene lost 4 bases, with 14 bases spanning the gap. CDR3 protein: CSAIGGDNQPQHF. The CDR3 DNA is TGCAGCGCGATAGGAGGGGATAATCAGCCCCAGCATTTT.

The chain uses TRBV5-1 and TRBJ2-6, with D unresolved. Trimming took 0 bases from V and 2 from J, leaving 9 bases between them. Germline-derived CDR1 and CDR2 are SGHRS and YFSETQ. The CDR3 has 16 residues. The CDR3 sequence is CASSLGATAGANVLTF. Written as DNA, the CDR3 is TGCGCCAGCAGCTTGGGGGCTACGGCTGGGGCCAACGTCCTGACTTTC.

This CDR3 reads CASSSETGSSNQPQHF. CDR3 coding DNA: TGTGCCAGCAGCTCAGAGACAGGGTCGAGCAATCAGCCCCAGCATTTT. The rearrangement uses TRBV7-9 and TRBJ1-5; 7 nucleotides line up with TRBD1. V was pared by 4 bases and J by 1 base, with 7 bases of the junction left unmatched. From germline, CDR1 is SEHNR and CDR2 FQNEAQ (reference sequence). The CDR3 runs to 16 residues.

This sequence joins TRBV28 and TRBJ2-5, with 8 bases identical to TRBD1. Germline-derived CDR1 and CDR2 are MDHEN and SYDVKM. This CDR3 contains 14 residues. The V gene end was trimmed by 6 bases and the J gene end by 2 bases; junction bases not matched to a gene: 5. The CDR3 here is CASRQGVRQETQYF. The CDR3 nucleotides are TGTGCCAGCAGACAGGGGGTAAGACAAGAGACCCAGTACTTC.

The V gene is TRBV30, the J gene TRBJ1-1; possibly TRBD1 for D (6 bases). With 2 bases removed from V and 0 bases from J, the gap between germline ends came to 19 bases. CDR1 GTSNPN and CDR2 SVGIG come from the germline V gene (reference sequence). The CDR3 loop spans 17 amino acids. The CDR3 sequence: CAWSSWTALGMNTEAFF. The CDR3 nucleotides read TGTGCCTGGAGTTCCTGGACAGCGTTAGGGATGAACACTGAAGCTTTCTTT.